Listed below are T cell receptor beta chains from one sample, sequenced in a study of cytomegalovirus exposure and HLA in healthy donors. The table came from immunoSEQ multiplex PCR; TCRdb's copy has only in-frame clones and leaves some out. The sample includes roughly 100,000 clones, less than 85% of them seen just once. The sequenced sample consisted of PBMCs. The receptors originated from a man between 40 and 49 years old in good health and CMV-seropositive. The CDR3 runs from the conserved cysteine through the conserved F or W. Fields, in order: J gene, clone size, V gene, D gene, CDR3 protein, CDR3 DNA. D genes are given only for firm matches. Only some rows state a clone size, as once, few, many or a class for expanded clones.

TRBJ2-4 - TRBV19 - CASSEPTGTDSQYF TGTGCCAGTAGTGAACCAACAGGGACGGACAGTCAGTACTTC
TRBJ2-7 - TRBV5-6 TRBD1 CASSQGTGRYEQYF TGTGCCAGCAGCCAGGGGACAGGGAGATACGAGCAGTACTTC
TRBJ2-5 - TRBV6-5 TRBD1 CASRPDRDETQYF TGTGCCAGCAGACCAGACAGGGATGAGACCCAGTACTTC
TRBJ2-4 - TRBV5-1 TRBD1 CASSSQGDKNSQYF TGCGCCAGCAGCTCACAGGGGGACAAAAACAGTCAGTACTTC
TRBJ1-2 - TRBV5-4 - CASSDRSTGTYGYTF TGTGCCAGCAGCGACCGCTCGACAGGAACCTATGGCTACACCTTC
TRBJ1-1 - TRBV11-1 - CASSLNGRGLNTEAFF TGTGCCAGCAGCTTAAACGGCAGGGGCCTGAACACTGAAGCTTTCTTT
TRBJ1-2 - TRBV30 - CACLRRANYGYTF TGTGCCTGTCTGCGGAGAGCTAACTATGGCTACACCTTC
TRBJ2-7 - TRBV28 - CASTRGYEQYF TGTGCCAGCACTAGGGGCTACGAGCAGTACTTC
TRBJ1-4 - TRBV18 - CASSAEQGRLFF TGTGCCAGCTCAGCTGAACAGGGCAGACTGTTTTTT
TRBJ1-5 once TRBV5-8 - CASSPAPGLGGFDQPQHF TGTGCCAGCAGCCCTGCTCCAGGTCTAGGAGGGTTTGATCAGCCCCAGCATTTT
TRBJ1-4 few TRBV19 - CASTEGGVSNEKLFF TGTGCCAGTACCGAAGGGGGGGTGTCTAATGAAAAACTGTTTTTT